Shown below are 23 T cell receptor beta chains from a single sample sequenced in a study of blood T cells in healthy people across ages. The use of a sample-barcoded 5' primer and a J-beta primer mix characterized a second PCR of about 6 to 12 cycles. TCRdb re-analysed the 5' RACE reads in MiXCR, keeping a single row per CDR3 protein. This sample has 1 million or so distinct CDR3 sequences; roughly 24% occur once, and the top ten carry about 0.69%. These same records also appear under a second study, on T cells of mothers and their children.

Sequencing was performed on blood. All receptors derive from a girl aged 2-10 years in good health.

This clonotype was counted only a few times. V usage is TRBV6-2 or TRBV6-3 and J usage is TRBJ2-5; 7 bases align to TRBD1. The end of the DNA is better explained by TRBJ2-7, so the J call may be wrong. Germline V gives CDR1 MNHEY, CDR2 SVGEGT. This CDR3 spans 12 amino acids. CDR3 sequence: CASRNRGYEQYF. CDR3 coding DNA: TGTGCCAGCAGAAACAGGGGCTACGAGCAGTACTTC.

The V gene is TRBV19, the J gene TRBJ2-3, with TRBD2 identical over 11 bases. CDR1 LNHDA and CDR2 SQIVND come from the germline V gene (reference sequence). Germline trimming cut 3 bases from V and 1 base from J; bases unmatched to any gene: 9. CDR3 length: 18 amino acids. This chain's CDR3 is CASSILRLAGTRTDTQYF. Here the CDR3 DNA reads TGTGCCAGTAGTATCCTTCGACTAGCGGGAACCCGCACAGATACGCAGTATTTT.

This clonotype was seen a handful of times. This chain links TRBV6-1 with TRBJ2-1, with D possibly TRBD2 on 5 matching bases. The germline V gene has CDR1 MNHNS and CDR2 SASEGT. V lost 7 bases and J 6 bases, leaving 28 bases between the germline ends. The CDR3 extends over 18 amino acids. The CDR3 DNA follows: TGTGCCAGCATTCAGGCTAGCTCTCTGGGAAGACCGGGCAATGAGCAGTTCTTC. This sequence encodes CASIQASSLGRPGNEQFF.

This chain uses TRBV5-1 with TRBJ1-1, with D uncertain. The V gene lost 0 bases and the J gene lost 0 bases, with 9 bases spanning the gap. Germline CDR1 SGHRS, CDR2 YFSETQ. This CDR3 is built from 15 residues. The DNA of the CDR3 is TGCGCCAGCAGCTTGGTCGCGACCCTGAACACTGAAGCTTTCTTT. This gives the protein CASSLVATLNTEAFF. Combining the CDR3 with reference TRBV5-1 and TRBJ1-1 gives the whole variable domain KAGVTQTPRYLIKTRGQQVTLSCSPISGHRSVSWYQQTPGQGLQFLFEYFSETQRNKGNFPGRFSGRQFSNSRSEMNVSTLELGDSALYLCASSLVATLNTEAFFGQGTRLTVV.

There are a few counts of this clonotype. The chain is built from TRBV10-3 and TRBJ2-1, with D uncertain. Deletions cut 4 bases from V and 8 bases from J, with 15 bases between. Germline CDR1 reads ENHRY; CDR2 reads SYGVKD. CDR3 length: 14 amino acids. As DNA, the CDR3 is TGTGCCATCAGTGTCTCCCTCGTTACCGATGAGCAGTTCTTC. Its translation: CAISVSLVTDEQFF.

The rearrangement uses TRBV28 and TRBJ2-1; D assignment may be TRBD1 or TRBD2 (5 bases each). V was cut by 11 bases and J by 6 bases, with 14 bases left in between. Germline V CDR1 and CDR2: MDHEN, SYDVKM. CDR3 size: 12 residues. CDR3 amino acids: CASRGASNEQFF. As DNA, the CDR3 is TGTGCCTCCCGGGGCGCTAGCAATGAGCAGTTCTTC.

A remark on this clonotype: A read error may produce the germline difference seen at one junction end. The chain combines TRBV5-6 with TRBJ1-2, with D possibly matching TRBD1 (6 bases). From germline, CDR1 is SGHDT and CDR2 YYEEEE. The CDR3 totals 15 residues. CDR3 DNA sequence: TGTGCCAGCAGCTCGGGGGCTTCGGCATTCTATTGCTACACCTTC. It encodes CASSSGASAFYCYTF.

This clonotype was picked up a small number of times. The chain is built from TRBV14 and TRBJ2-1, with D unresolved. This CDR3 contains 16 residues. V dropped 0 bases and J dropped 4 bases, with 13 bases sitting between them. Germline CDR1 reads SGHDN; CDR2 reads FVKESK. The CDR3 DNA reads as TGTGCCAGCAGCCAAGATTACGGGCTTCTATACAATGAGCAGTTCTTC. Amino acids: CASSQDYGLLYNEQFF.

This clonotype came up a few times. The rearrangement uses TRBV28 and TRBJ2-1, with TRBD2 matching 7 bases. Trimming took 8 bases from V and 0 from J; bases not matched to a gene: 13. The length of the CDR3 is 17 residues. Germline V gene data show CDR1 as MDHEN and CDR2 as SYDVKM. This CDR3 reads CASPRREPSSSYNEQFF. The CDR3 DNA reads TGTGCCAGCCCGCGGCGGGAGCCTTCAAGCTCCTACAATGAGCAGTTCTTC.

V is TRBV29-1 and J is TRBJ2-5; D is perhaps TRBD2 (5 bases). Germline lookup yields CDR1 SQVTM and CDR2 ANQGSEA. Trimming cost V 3 bases and J 7 bases, with 6 bases left between them. The CDR3 loop spans 10 amino acids. The CDR3 reads CSVDAGTQYF. In nucleotides, the CDR3 is TGCAGCGTTGATGCGGGGACCCAGTACTTC.

The chain recombines TRBV4-1 with TRBJ1-1; D gene ambiguous. V was clipped by 4 bases and J by 6 bases, with 9 bases between them. Germline assignment: CDR1 MGHRA and CDR2 YSYEKL. The CDR3 is made up of 12 amino acids. CDR3 in amino acids: CASSRGPSEAFF. The CDR3 coding sequence is TGCGCCAGCAGCCGAGGGCCCTCTGAAGCTTTCTTT.

This clonotype was detected only a few times. The CDR3 nucleotides are TGTGCCAGCAGTGAATGGGAAGGGACAGACAACGAGCAGTACTTC. This sequence encodes CASSEWEGTDNEQYF. The chain links TRBV25-1 to TRBJ2-7; 7 nucleotides match TRBD1. Trimming at V came to 1 base and at J to 5 bases, leaving 8 bases not matched to a gene. CDR1 and CDR2 (germline): MGHDK, SYGVNS. The length of the CDR3 is 15 residues.

The V and J genes are TRBV11-2 and TRBJ1-2; a weak D match, TRBD1 (5 bases). Deletions cut 5 bases from V and 8 bases from J, with 18 bases between. This CDR3 is 14 amino acids long. Germline V gene lookup returns CDR1 SGHAT and CDR2 FQNNGV. CDR3 amino acids: CASSGGTSWEGYTF. The CDR3 region has the DNA TGTGCCAGCAGCGGAGGGACCAGTTGGGAGGGCTACACCTTC.

This clonotype turned up a few times. V gene TRBV4-1 combines with J gene TRBJ2-7; D is undetermined. The CDR3 totals 14 residues. Trimming removed 0 bases from V and 3 bases from J, with 9 bases in between. The germline V gene has CDR1 MGHRA and CDR2 YSYEKL. The CDR3 coding sequence is TGCGCCAGCAGCCAAGACAACAAGTTCTACGAGCAGTACTTC. It is translated as CASSQDNKFYEQYF.

This clonotype was seen more than once but under ten times. The J gene is TRBJ1-4, the V gene TRBV4-3, with D unclear. The CDR3 consists of 13 residues. V lost 1 base and J 4 bases, leaving 4 bases between the germline ends. Germline values: CDR1 LGHNA, CDR2 YSLEER. CDR3 in amino acids: CASSQGLNEKLFF. CDR3 nucleotides: TGCGCCAGCAGCCAAGGCCTTAATGAAAAACTGTTTTTT.

The chain recombines TRBV9 with TRBJ2-6; TRBD1 matches 10 bases. The V gene end was trimmed by 0 bases and the J gene end by 2 bases; junction bases not matched to a gene: 5. CDR3 length: 18 amino acids. The germline V gene encodes CDR1 SGDLS and CDR2 YYNGEE. For the CDR3, the DNA is TGTGCCAGCAGCGTAGAGGGGACAGGGGTCCCTGGGGCCAACGTCCTGACTTTC. Amino acids: CASSVEGTGVPGANVLTF.

This clonotype appeared a few times. The chain employs TRBV4-1 and TRBJ2-7, with D perhaps matching TRBD1 (5 bases). The CDR3 runs 15 residues. Germline CDR1 reads MGHRA; CDR2 reads YSYEKL. The V gene lost 1 base and the J gene lost 4 bases, with 14 bases spanning the gap. The CDR3 nucleotides are TGCGCCAGCAGCCAAGGGGAAACAGGATCTTACGAGCAGTACTTC. Its protein is CASSQGETGSYEQYF.

The chain has TRBV29-1 and TRBJ1-2; D may be TRBD1 (5 bases). Trimming cost V 7 bases and J 4 bases, with 10 bases left between them. This CDR3 is built from 11 residues. Germline V gene sequence: CDR1 SQVTM, CDR2 ANQGSEA. CDR3 bases: TGCAGCGCCGTGGGGGTCTATGGCTACACCTTC. Amino acid sequence: CSAVGVYGYTF.

The V gene is TRBV28, the J gene TRBJ2-5; TRBD2 aligns across 14 bases. The V gene's germline CDR1 is MDHEN and CDR2 SYDVKM. CDR3 size: 17 residues. Trimming took 4 bases from V and 11 from J; bases not matched to a gene: 15. CDR3 in amino acids: CASSSIDGTSGREEQYF. The CDR3 DNA sequence: TGTGCCAGCAGTTCCATAGATGGGACTAGCGGGAGAGAAGAGCAGTACTTC.

This clonotype was counted only a few times. V gene TRBV28 combines with J gene TRBJ2-7, with D tentatively TRBD2 (5 bases). Trimming pared 3 bases from V and 0 bases from J, leaving 15 bases between. Germline CDR1 and CDR2: MDHEN and SYDVKM. The CDR3 sequence is 16 residues long. The CDR3 is CASSFVWTGSSYEQYF. The CDR3 bases are TGTGCCAGCAGTTTTGTCTGGACGGGAAGCTCCTACGAGCAGTACTTC.

This chain joins TRBV12-3 or TRBV12-4 and TRBJ2-2; 10 bases line up with TRBD2. V trimming: 5 bases; J trimming: 4 bases; junction bases outside the gene matches: 4. The CDR3 consists of 15 residues. Here the CDR3 DNA reads TGTGCCAGCAGTCGGACTAGCGGTATCACCGGGGAGCTGTTTTTT. Its protein product is CASSRTSGITGELFF.

This clonotype came up many times. This chain connects TRBV7-2 to TRBJ2-5, with 12 bases matching TRBD2. Germline CDR1 is SGHTA and CDR2 is FQGNSA. V lost 6 bases and J lost 4; bases outside the gene matches: 6. The CDR3 runs to 15 residues. CDR3 nucleotide sequence: TGTGCCAGCAGTTGGACTAGCGGGGTCGGAGAGACCCAGTACTTC. It is translated as CASSWTSGVGETQYF. Full variable domain (rest looked up from reference TRBV7-2 and TRBJ2-5): GAGVSQSPSNKVTEKGKDVELRCDPISGHTALYWYRQSLGQGLEFLIYFQGNSAPDKSGLPSDRFSAERTGGSVSTLTIQRTQQEDSAVYLCASSWTSGVGETQYFGPGTRLLVL.

The CDR3 bases are TGTGCCAGCAGTTTTCGACAGGTCCTTTATGGCTACACCTTC. It is translated as CASSFRQVLYGYTF. This rearrangement joins TRBV12-3 or TRBV12-4 to TRBJ1-2, with a tentative D call TRBD1 (6 bases). The CDR3 runs to 14 residues. V lost 3 bases, J lost 5 bases, and 13 bases lay in between.